Each of the 20 T cell receptor beta chains below was sequenced from the same sample in a study of blood T cells in healthy people across ages (dated by TCRdb to the mid-2010s). The library was prepared using 5' RACE. TCRdb lists the instrument as Illumina HiSeq 2500. A second PCR of roughly 7 to 11 cycles was performed with a sample-barcoded 5' primer and a J-beta primer mix. The public reads were reanalyzed by TCRdb: fastp trimming at Q25, MiXCR alignment, in-frame beta chains only. Each CDR3 protein appears once, grouped with its most common genes and DNA. Here the sample has more than 500,000 distinct CDR3 sequences; 25% to 30% occur a single time. The ten largest make up less than 20% of the sample. Specimen: blood. These receptors were collected from a woman in her 70s in good health.

This clonotype came up a few times. The chain links TRBV5-1 to TRBJ1-1; weak D call: TRBD1 (5 bases). This CDR3 is 15 amino acids long. Between the trimmed V and J ends, which lost 4 bases and 0 bases, there was a span of 13 bases. CDR1 is SGHRS and CDR2 is YFSETQ in the germline V gene. This CDR3 is CASSVSGTVNTEAFF. The DNA of the CDR3 is TGCGCCAGCAGCGTCTCCGGGACGGTGAACACTGAAGCTTTCTTT.

This chain connects TRBV4-2 to TRBJ1-2, with 7 bases lining up with TRBD1. Trimming at V came to 3 bases and at J to 4 bases, leaving 8 bases not matched to a gene. The CDR3 totals 15 residues. Germline lookup yields CDR1 LGHNA and CDR2 YNFKEQ. The CDR3 region is CASSQGGQEIYGYTF. The CDR3 DNA is TGTGCCAGCAGCCAGGGAGGACAGGAGATCTATGGCTACACCTTC.

The chain recombines TRBV28 with TRBJ2-7; perhaps D is TRBD1 or TRBD2 (5 bases each). CDR1 MDHEN and CDR2 SYDVKM come from the germline V gene. The V and J ends lost 2 bases and 6 bases respectively, with 11 bases between them. This CDR3 has 13 amino acids. This chain's CDR3 is CASSLGTPPEQYF. Here the CDR3 DNA reads TGTGCCAGCAGTTTAGGGACCCCCCCCGAGCAGTACTTC.

This clonotype has only a few counts. The chain links TRBV5-1 to TRBJ1-5; TRBD1 is a possible D gene (6 bases). Trimming cost V 4 bases and J 10 bases, with 18 bases left between them. Germline-derived CDR1 and CDR2 are SGHRS and YFSETQ. The CDR3 covers 14 residues. The CDR3 nucleotides read TGCGCCAGCAGCCCACAGGGAGTGGAGCACCCCCAGCATTTT. This encodes CASSPQGVEHPQHF. Using reference TRBV5-1 and TRBJ1-5 for the parts outside the CDR3, the full variable domain is KAGVTQTPRYLIKTRGQQVTLSCSPISGHRSVSWYQQTPGQGLQFLFEYFSETQRNKGNFPGRFSGRQFSNSRSEMNVSTLELGDSALYLCASSPQGVEHPQHFGDGTRLSIL.

The rearrangement uses TRBV20-1 and TRBJ2-5; D might be TRBD2 (5 bases). CDR3 size: 16 residues. Per germline, CDR1 DFQATT and CDR2 SNEGSKA (reference sequence). V was trimmed by 4 bases and J by 3 bases, leaving 21 bases between them. The CDR3 loop reads CSAIRSRARDEETQYF. The CDR3 bases are TGCAGTGCTATCAGGAGCCGGGCCCGGGATGAAGAGACCCAGTACTTC.

This clonotype showed up many times. The chain combines TRBV10-3 with TRBJ1-2; D remains unclear. V lost 0 bases and J lost 6, with 11 bases in between. There are 14 residues in the CDR3. The germline CDR1 and CDR2 sequences are ENHRY and SYGVKD. CDR3 nucleotides: TGTGCCATCAGTGAGTCCAGCAGGTCCGATGGCTACACCTTC. This sequence encodes CAISESSRSDGYTF.

J is TRBJ2-1 and V is TRBV6-2 or TRBV6-3, with D uncertain. The CDR3 spans 12 residues. Germline V gene data show CDR1 as MNHEY and CDR2 as SVGEGT. Trimming took 8 bases from V and 2 from J, leaving 7 bases between them. This chain's CDR3 is CASARTYNEQFF. CDR3 DNA: TGTGCCAGCGCGAGAACCTACAATGAGCAGTTCTTC.

The chain has TRBV28 and TRBJ1-1; 11 nucleotides match TRBD1. V dropped 7 bases and J dropped 6; count of bases not matched to a gene: 13. Germline CDR1 and CDR2: MDHEN and SYDVKM. This CDR3 contains 16 residues. CDR3 loop: CASTPGRTGGIAEAFF. The CDR3 DNA follows: TGTGCCAGCACCCCGGGGCGGACAGGGGGCATCGCTGAAGCTTTCTTT. The full variable domain, completed using reference TRBV28 and TRBJ1-1, is DVKVTQSSRYLVKRTGEKVFLECVQDMDHENMFWYRQDPGLGLRLIYFSYDVKMKEKGDIPEGYSVSREKKERFSLILESASTNQTSMYLCASTPGRTGGIAEAFFGQGTRLTVV.

This clonotype turned up a few times. The CDR3 DNA reads TGTGCCAGCAGCCCCTTAGCGGGGGGATCTACAGATACGCAGTATTTT. It codes for CASSPLAGGSTDTQYF. This chain links TRBV6-1 with TRBJ2-3; the match to TRBD2 covers 10 bases. The length of the CDR3 is 16 residues. From germline, CDR1 is MNHNS and CDR2 SASEGT. V dropped 6 bases and J dropped 3; count of bases not matched to a gene: 9.

This clonotype was observed a few times. The rearrangement links TRBV20-1 to TRBJ2-5; 9 bases are a match to TRBD2. The germline CDR1 and CDR2 sequences are DFQATT and SNEGSKA (reference sequence). The V gene end was trimmed by 2 bases and the J gene end by 2 bases; junction bases not matched to a gene: 0. The CDR3 extends over 13 amino acids. The CDR3 region is CSARLAGQETQYF. CDR3 in DNA: TGCAGTGCTAGACTAGCGGGGCAAGAGACCCAGTACTTC.

The CDR3 nucleotides are TGTGCCAGCACAAGGAGCTTGTTAGGTGACAGTTCCTACGAGCAGTACTTC. Its protein product is CASTRSLLGDSSYEQYF. The V gene is TRBV6-1, the J gene TRBJ2-7, with a possible D match to TRBD1 (5 bases). In germline, CDR1 is MNHNS, CDR2 SASEGT. V lost 7 bases, J lost 1 base, and 23 bases lay in between. This CDR3 is 17 amino acids long.

The chain joins TRBV20-1 to TRBJ2-5, with TRBD1 identical over 10 bases. The ends lost 2 bases at V and 5 bases at J; junction bases unmatched: 5. The CDR3 runs 14 residues. CDR1 is DFQATT, CDR2 SNEGSKA, per germline (reference sequence). CDR3 region: CSARRQGAWETQYF. Here the CDR3 DNA reads TGCAGTGCTAGAAGACAGGGGGCATGGGAGACCCAGTACTTC.

The chain combines TRBV25-1 with TRBJ2-1, with a possible D match to TRBD2 (5 bases). The end of the DNA is better explained by TRBJ2-5, so the J call may be wrong. CDR1 is MGHDK and CDR2 is SYGVNS in the germline V gene. The CDR3 extends over 15 amino acids. CDR3 protein: CASSEYDGRGETQYF. The CDR3 coding sequence is TGTGCCAGCAGTGAATATGACGGGCGAGGGGAGACCCAGTACTTC.

This clonotype was detected only a few times. The rearrangement links TRBV7-9 to TRBJ1-3; no definite D call. Trimming removed 3 bases from V and 0 bases from J, with 9 bases in between. The germline V gene has CDR1 SEHNR and CDR2 FQNEAQ (reference sequence). The CDR3 spans 15 residues. The CDR3 is CASSFMSPSGNTIYF. The CDR3 DNA reads as TGTGCCAGCAGCTTTATGTCCCCCTCTGGAAACACCATATATTTT.

This clonotype was counted a few times. This sequence joins TRBV6-4 and TRBJ1-2; D is undetermined. The CDR3 consists of 13 residues. CDR1 and CDR2 (germline): MRHNA, SNTAGT. V lost 3 bases and J 4 bases, leaving 9 bases between the germline ends. CDR3 in amino acids: CASSDLYGYGYTF. The CDR3 DNA sequence: TGTGCCAGCAGTGATTTGTATGGCTATGGCTACACCTTC.

The J gene is TRBJ1-6, the V gene TRBV7-2; D is possibly TRBD1 (5 bases). This CDR3 spans 15 amino acids. CDR1 and CDR2 (germline): SGHTA, FQGNSA. Trimming removed 1 base from V and 8 bases from J, with 12 bases in between. CDR3 protein: CASSLGGQRYSPLHF. CDR3 sequence (DNA): TGTGCCAGCAGCTTAGGGGGCCAGAGGTATTCACCCCTCCACTTT.

This clonotype was counted between two and nine times. The chain couples TRBV4-2 to TRBJ1-2, with 8 bases identical to TRBD1. The CDR3 loop spans 15 amino acids. V dropped 4 bases and J dropped 3; count of bases not matched to a gene: 7. The germline gives CDR1 LGHNA, CDR2 YNFKEQ. CDR3 region: CASSRETGADYGYTF. The CDR3 bases are TGTGCCAGCAGCCGAGAGACAGGGGCGGACTATGGCTACACCTTC.

The V gene is TRBV5-1, the J gene TRBJ2-3; 12 nucleotides line up with TRBD2. Per the germline V gene, CDR1 is SGHRS and CDR2 is YFSETQ. The CDR3 sequence is 19 residues long. J was trimmed by 6 bases and V by 3 bases; bases with no gene match: 17. The CDR3 loop reads CASSSTGLASGGARDTQYF. The CDR3 DNA is TGCGCCAGCAGCTCCACGGGGTTAGCTAGCGGGGGGGCCCGGGATACGCAGTATTTT.

V is TRBV6-2 or TRBV6-3 and J is TRBJ2-2; no reliable D call. Germline V gives CDR1 MNHEY, CDR2 SVGEGT. V gave up 1 base and J gave up 8 bases, with 2 bases separating them. This CDR3 region has 11 residues. CDR3 residues: CASSYWGELFF. CDR3 sequence (DNA): TGTGCCAGCAGTTACTGGGGGGAGCTGTTTTTT.

In this sample, this clonotype turned up many times. The rearrangement uses TRBV12-3 or TRBV12-4 and TRBJ2-2, with 7 bases identical to TRBD1. J gave up 4 bases and V 6 bases, and 8 bases lay outside the gene matches. The CDR3 is made up of 15 amino acids. The chain's CDR3 is CASRLRAGGTGELFF. In DNA form, the CDR3 reads TGTGCCAGCAGGCTACGGGCAGGGGGCACCGGGGAGCTGTTTTTT.